This TCR beta chain was observed in a study of cytomegalovirus exposure and HLA in healthy donors. Findings and limits, study-wide: Across HLA loci, a later analysis found differing TCR association rates, with DRB1 most and HLA-C fewest.

This CDR3 comprises 16 residues. Trimming left V 2 bases short and J 8 bases short, with 19 bases between. Germline-derived CDR1 and CDR2 are LNHNV and YYDKDF (reference sequence). Primers for the PCR totalled 60 Vbeta and 13 Jbeta. Authors' data handling: Among the unique TCR beta chains that a later analysis counted, about 86 million in all, 10 million to 13 million were shared. Some clones are missing from TCRdb's copy, which holds only in-frame ones; the method was immunoSEQ multiplex PCR. V and J calls and clone size are copied from that table; D and trimming were computed from the DNA. Among 100,000 to 150,000 clones, around 80% were seen once, and the ten largest hold approximately 1.3%. To note about this clone: Antigen unknown.

Material for sequencing was PBMCs. J is TRBJ2-1 and V is TRBV15; TRBD1 might be the D (6 bases). The receptor's source is a female donor in good health and CMV-seronegative. The CDR3 spells CATSRTLQGIRHEQFF. The CDR3 coding sequence is TGTGCCACCAGCAGAACTCTACAGGGAATCCGCCATGAGCAGTTCTTC.